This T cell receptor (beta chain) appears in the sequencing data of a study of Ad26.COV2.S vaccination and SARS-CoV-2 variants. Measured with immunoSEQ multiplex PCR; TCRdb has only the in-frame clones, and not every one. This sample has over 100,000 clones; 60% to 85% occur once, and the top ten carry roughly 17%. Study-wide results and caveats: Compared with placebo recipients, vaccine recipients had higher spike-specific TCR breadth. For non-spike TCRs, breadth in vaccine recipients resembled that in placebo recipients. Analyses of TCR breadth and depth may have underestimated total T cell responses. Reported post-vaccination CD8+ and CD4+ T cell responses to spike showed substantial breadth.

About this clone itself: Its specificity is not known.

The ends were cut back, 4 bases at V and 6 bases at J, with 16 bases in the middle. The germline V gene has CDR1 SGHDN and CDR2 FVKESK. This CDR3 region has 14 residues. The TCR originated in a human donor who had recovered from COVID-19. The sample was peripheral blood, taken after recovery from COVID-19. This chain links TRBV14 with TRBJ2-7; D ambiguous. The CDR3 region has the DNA TGTGCCAGCAGCCCGATAGAAGGGTACCGCGAGCAGTACTTC. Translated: CASSPIEGYREQYF.